This entry lists 32 T cell receptor beta chains sequenced from one sample in a study of spatial heterogeneity in lung cancer. Study-level results: Higher tumor mutation counts went along with higher counts of expanded intratumoral alpha and beta TCRs.

The antigens for these receptors are not known. The time point here: sample taken at primary tumor resection. TCRdb used MiXCR to reprocess the 5' RACE reads, holding one entry per CDR3 protein. The table includes about 10,000 distinct CDR3 sequences, about 8.5% detected once. The starting material was lung tumor tissue, obtained at surgery. The receptors derive from a male donor with early-stage non-small cell lung cancer.

This clonotype has ten or more counts. The chain recombines TRBV30 with TRBJ2-1; tentative D call: TRBD1 (6 bases). Germline loops: CDR1 GTSNPN, CDR2 SVGIG (reference sequence). The germline V and J ends were trimmed by 5 bases and 8 bases, with 22 bases remaining between them. The CDR3 extends over 15 amino acids. The CDR3 DNA reads as TGTGCCTGGTCCAAGGGGGAGAGCCCAGGGGATGAGCAGTTCTTC. Its translation is CAWSKGESPGDEQFF.

In this sample, this clonotype turned up many times. This chain uses TRBV5-4 with TRBJ2-2; perhaps TRBD2 as D (5 bases). The CDR3 is 12 residues long. Per germline, CDR1 SGHNT and CDR2 YYREEE (reference sequence). The ends were cut back, 6 bases at V and 5 bases at J, with 8 bases in the middle. This chain's CDR3 is CASTWETGELFF. Written as DNA, the CDR3 is TGTGCCAGCACTTGGGAGACCGGGGAGCTGTTTTTT.

This clonotype is medium-sized by share. The gene calls are TRBV7-9 and TRBJ2-7, with TRBD2 matching 8 bases. Germline V CDR1 and CDR2: SEHNR, FQNEAQ (reference sequence). CDR3 size: 13 residues. The V gene end was trimmed by 3 bases and the J gene end by 7 bases; junction bases not matched to a gene: 5. The CDR3 coding sequence is TGTGCCAGCAGCTTGGGACTAGTCAGAGAGCAGTACTTC. Protein product: CASSLGLVREQYF.

This clonotype was picked up many times. The DNA of the CDR3 is TGCGCCAGCAGCCTAGTCTGGGGAGGTGACACCGGGGAGCTGTTTTTT. It specifies CASSLVWGGDTGELFF. This sequence joins TRBV5-1 and TRBJ2-2; the D gene is possibly TRBD2 (6 bases). There are 16 residues in the CDR3. V lost 4 bases and J lost 3, with 16 bases in between. The germline gives CDR1 SGHRS, CDR2 YFSETQ.

This clonotype appeared a few times. The chain recombines TRBV29-1 with TRBJ2-1, with 7 bases aligning to TRBD1. Germline CDR1 is SQVTM and CDR2 is ANQGSEA. CDR3 size: 15 residues. The ends lost 7 bases at V and 3 bases at J; junction bases unmatched: 12. The CDR3 is CSALGTEMFYNEQFF. Here the CDR3 DNA reads TGCAGCGCTCTGGGGACAGAGATGTTCTACAATGAGCAGTTCTTC.

The CDR3 DNA is TGTGCCAGCAGCATTCCCGGGACAGGGAACACTGAAGCTTTCTTT. It is translated as CASSIPGTGNTEAFF. The chain combines TRBV5-4 with TRBJ1-1; the match to TRBD1 covers 8 bases. Germline CDR1 is SGHNT and CDR2 is YYREEE (reference sequence). This CDR3 contains 15 residues. Trimming cost V 4 bases and J 1 base; bases outside gene matches: 6.

This clonotype was observed at least ten times. This chain connects TRBV20-1 to TRBJ2-7; TRBD2 matches at 11 bases. The CDR3 covers 15 residues. Germline V gene lookup returns CDR1 DFQATT and CDR2 SNEGSKA (reference sequence). Trimming at V came to 0 bases and at J to 5 bases, leaving 6 bases not matched to a gene. The CDR3 is CSARDWRLAGNEQYF. In DNA, the CDR3 is TGCAGTGCTAGAGATTGGAGACTAGCGGGAAACGAGCAGTACTTC.

This clonotype is termed medium-sized. The CDR3 is CASGFGGDGYTF. The DNA for the CDR3 is TGTGCTAGTGGGTTTGGGGGAGACGGCTACACCTTC. The chain carries TRBV12-5 and TRBJ1-2; TRBD1 might be the D (5 bases). Germline V gene data show CDR1 as LGHNT and CDR2 as FRNRAP. CDR3 length: 12 residues. V was trimmed by 6 bases and J by 8 bases, leaving 13 bases between them.

This clonotype has at least ten counts. The chain has TRBV20-1 and TRBJ2-1; TRBD2 matches at 12 bases. The germline V gene encodes CDR1 DFQATT and CDR2 SNEGSKA (reference sequence). J lost 8 bases, V lost 5 bases, and 10 bases had no gene match. This CDR3 comprises 15 residues. The CDR3 sequence is CSAFRLAGAGDEQFF. The CDR3 DNA reads as TGCAGTGCTTTCCGACTAGCGGGGGCCGGCGATGAGCAGTTCTTC.

This clonotype was counted ten times or more. The rearrangement links TRBV30 to TRBJ2-7; TRBD1 is a possible D gene (6 bases). Per germline, CDR1 GTSNPN and CDR2 SVGIG (reference sequence). Trimming stripped 0 bases from V and 5 bases from J, with 11 bases between. The CDR3 runs to 13 residues. The CDR3 DNA sequence: TGTGCCTGGAGTGTACAGGGTTGGAACGAGCAGTACTTC. Protein: CAWSVQGWNEQYF. Full variable domain (remainder filled in from reference TRBV30 and TRBJ2-7): SQTIHQWPATLVQPVGSPLSLECTVEGTSNPNLYWYRQAAGRGLQLLFYSVGIGQISSEVPQNLSASRPQDRQFILSSKKLLLSDSGFYLCAWSVQGWNEQYFGPGTRLTVT.

The chain carries TRBV2 and TRBJ2-7; TRBD2 aligns across 7 bases. This CDR3 comprises 12 residues. V was pared by 8 bases and J by 4 bases, with 5 bases of the junction left unmatched. Per germline, CDR1 SNHLY and CDR2 FYNNEI. The CDR3 is CASASGGYEQYF. DNA of the CDR3: TGTGCCAGCGCTTCGGGGGGATACGAGCAGTACTTC.

The chain is built from TRBV18 and TRBJ2-1; D assignment may be TRBD1 or TRBD2 (5 bases each). CDR3 size: 14 residues. Trimming removed 6 bases from V and 5 bases from J, with 14 bases in between. Germline CDR1 KGHSH, CDR2 LQKENI. The CDR3 is CASSYGTANNEQFF. The CDR3 bases are TGTGCCAGCTCCTACGGGACGGCTAACAATGAGCAGTTCTTC.

In this sample, this clonotype turned up many times. The chain recombines TRBV9 with TRBJ2-1; D not certain. The germline V and J ends were trimmed by 0 bases and 8 bases, with 9 bases remaining between them. Germline CDR1 and CDR2: SGDLS and YYNGEE. CDR3 length: 13 amino acids. CDR3 region: CASSVGGFDEQFF. DNA for the CDR3: TGTGCCAGCAGCGTAGGAGGTTTCGATGAGCAGTTCTTC.

Within the sample, this clonotype is medium-sized. The rearrangement uses TRBV18 and TRBJ2-3; D unclear. The CDR3 is 15 amino acids. Germline assignment: CDR1 KGHSH and CDR2 LQKENI. Trimming stripped 3 bases from V and 6 bases from J, with 16 bases between. The CDR3 loop is CASSPLSFSSDTQYF. As DNA, the CDR3 is TGTGCCAGCTCACCTCTCTCTTTCTCATCCGATACGCAGTATTTT.

This clonotype was recorded many times. The V gene is TRBV28, the J gene TRBJ2-2; the D gene is possibly TRBD1 (5 bases). Germline values: CDR1 MDHEN, CDR2 SYDVKM. CDR3 size: 14 residues. V shed 3 bases and J shed 5 bases, with 10 bases lying between them. CDR3 in DNA: TGTGCCAGCAGTTTGGGCCCAGGGACCGGGGAGCTGTTTTTT. It specifies CASSLGPGTGELFF.

The V gene is TRBV4-3, the J gene TRBJ2-3; 7 bases are shared with TRBD1. Trimming at V came to 0 bases and at J to 3 bases, leaving 6 bases not matched to a gene. The CDR3 runs to 16 residues. Germline V gives CDR1 LGHNA, CDR2 YSLEER. The CDR3 sequence is CASSQDWGRGTDTQYF. The CDR3 nucleotides are TGCGCCAGCAGCCAAGATTGGGGCAGGGGGACAGATACGCAGTATTTT.

The chain links TRBV7-9 to TRBJ2-7; 7 nucleotides align to TRBD2. The germline gives CDR1 SEHNR, CDR2 FQNEAQ (reference sequence). The CDR3 has 14 residues. V lost 0 bases and J lost 6; bases outside the gene matches: 5. The CDR3 sequence is CASSLAVTSSEQYF. CDR3 nucleotides: TGTGCCAGCAGCTTAGCGGTGACTAGCAGCGAGCAGTACTTC.

This clonotype ranks as large. CDR3 protein: CASSPGLMNTEAFF. The CDR3 DNA sequence: TGTGCCAGCTCGCCAGGCTTAATGAACACTGAAGCTTTCTTT. The chain carries TRBV6-5 and TRBJ1-1; D gene uncertain. Looked up from germline, CDR1 is MNHEY and CDR2 is SVGAGI. Trimming removed 8 bases at V and 0 bases at J, with 13 bases between. This CDR3 has 14 residues.

The chain is built from TRBV28 and TRBJ1-2, with D maybe TRBD1 (6 bases). This CDR3 is 16 amino acids long. Looked up from germline, CDR1 is MDHEN and CDR2 is SYDVKM. Between the trimmed V and J ends, which lost 8 bases and 1 base, there was a span of 20 bases. CDR3 residues: CASCAPGGQGNYGYTF. CDR3 DNA: TGTGCCAGCTGCGCGCCCGGGGGCCAGGGTAACTATGGCTACACCTTC.

In this sample, this clonotype turned up many times. The chain uses TRBV5-1 and TRBJ1-1, with a tentative D call TRBD1 (5 bases). Trimming shortened V by 2 bases and J by 2 bases, and 10 bases separated the two germline ends. Germline V gene data show CDR1 as SGHRS and CDR2 as YFSETQ. The CDR3 is 14 residues long. Written as DNA, the CDR3 is TGCGCCAGCAGCTTAGACAGCGAAAACACTGAAGCTTTCTTT. This codes for CASSLDSENTEAFF.

With regard to this clonotype: A read error may account for a junction end that differs from germline. The chain links TRBV6-1 to TRBJ2-1; 9 bases match TRBD1. CDR1 and CDR2 from the germline V gene are MNHNS and SASEGT. CDR3 length: 12 residues. The CDR3 sequence: CASGQGFNKQFF. CDR3 sequence (DNA): TGTGCCAGCGGACAGGGGTTCAATAAGCAGTTCTTC.

This clonotype appeared many times. The chain combines TRBV27 with TRBJ1-5; possible D gene TRBD1, 5 bases. Germline V lookup: CDR1 MNHEY, CDR2 SMNVEV (reference sequence). The V end lost 6 bases, the J end lost 5 bases, and 14 bases lay between the germline ends. CDR3 size: 14 residues. CDR3 protein: CASSLRGAYQPQHF. As DNA, the CDR3 is TGTGCCAGCAGCCTCCGAGGGGCTTATCAGCCCCAGCATTTT.

This clonotype was seen many times. CDR3 loop: CASSADRALAQTDSTDTQYF. The DNA for the CDR3 is TGTGCCAGCTCCGCGGACAGGGCCCTAGCCCAGACTGATAGCACAGATACGCAGTATTTT. This chain uses TRBV18 with TRBJ2-3; 8 bases line up with TRBD1. Germline loops: CDR1 KGHSH, CDR2 LQKENI. The CDR3 consists of 20 residues. J was trimmed by 0 bases and V by 6 bases; bases with no gene match: 20.

The rearrangement links TRBV15 to TRBJ1-4, with 7 positions matching TRBD1. Trimming removed 3 bases from V and 2 bases from J; junction bases left unmatched: 3. CDR1 LNHNV and CDR2 YYDKDF come from the germline V gene (reference sequence). The CDR3 has 15 residues. The CDR3 nucleotides are TGTGCCACCAGCAGGACAGGGTTCACTAATGAAAAACTGTTTTTT. Its translation is CATSRTGFTNEKLFF.

This clonotype was counted a few times. The chain recombines TRBV5-1 with TRBJ2-2; D could derive from TRBD1 or TRBD2 (6 bases each). Trimming pared 4 bases from V and 6 bases from J, leaving 19 bases between. The CDR3 is 16 amino acids. Looked up from germline, CDR1 is SGHRS and CDR2 is YFSETQ. The DNA of the CDR3 is TGCGCCAGCAGCCCCGCAGACAGGACTATCTCCGGGGAGCTGTTTTTT. Its protein is CASSPADRTISGELFF.

By sample fraction, this clonotype is medium-sized. V gene TRBV6-5 combines with J gene TRBJ1-5; D might be TRBD1 (6 bases). With 4 bases removed from V and 7 bases from J, the gap between germline ends came to 17 bases. Germline V gene sequence: CDR1 MNHEY, CDR2 SVGAGI. The CDR3 loop spans 15 amino acids. The CDR3 nucleotides are TGTGCCAGCAGTTTTTCCCAGGGGAAGGGGCAGCCCCAGCATTTT. Translation gives CASSFSQGKGQPQHF.

By share, this clonotype ranks as medium-sized. The J gene is TRBJ2-3, the V gene TRBV10-3; no reliable D call. CDR3 length equals 11 residues. Germline values: CDR1 ENHRY, CDR2 SYGVKD. The V and J ends lost 8 bases and 6 bases respectively, with 9 bases between them. The CDR3, as DNA: TGTGCCATCGGATCGAGGGATACGCAGTATTTT. This translates into CAIGSRDTQYF.

This clonotype was detected only once. This chain connects TRBV20-1 to TRBJ1-1; D ambiguous. V was cut by 0 bases and J by 0 bases, with 11 bases left in between. CDR1 is DFQATT and CDR2 is SNEGSKA in the germline V gene (reference sequence). This CDR3 spans 15 amino acids. For the CDR3, the DNA is TGCAGTGCTAGAGACGACGGCGAATTGAACACTGAAGCTTTCTTT. Translation gives CSARDDGELNTEAFF.

The gene calls are TRBV7-2 and TRBJ1-4; maybe TRBD1 (6 bases). Germline V lookup: CDR1 SGHTA, CDR2 FQGNSA. This CDR3 comprises 13 residues. V shed 5 bases and J shed 7 bases, with 11 bases lying between them. The CDR3: CASSPGQTEKLFF. The CDR3 coding sequence is TGTGCCAGCAGCCCCGGACAGACTGAAAAACTGTTTTTT. Using reference TRBV7-2 and TRBJ1-4 for the parts outside the CDR3, the full variable domain is GAGVSQSPSNKVTEKGKDVELRCDPISGHTALYWYRQSLGQGLEFLIYFQGNSAPDKSGLPSDRFSAERTGGSVSTLTIQRTQQEDSAVYLCASSPGQTEKLFFGSGTQLSVL.

This clonotype was observed at least ten times. The gene calls are TRBV6-5 and TRBJ2-2; 8 bases align to TRBD2. CDR3 length: 19 residues. Losses at the gene ends were 0 bases for V and 5 bases for J; bases not matched to a gene: 14. Germline lookup yields CDR1 MNHEY and CDR2 SVGAGI. The CDR3 nucleotides are TGTGCCAGCAGTTACTCCTGGGCTAGCGGGTCTGTAGGGACCGGGGAGCTGTTTTTT. This sequence encodes CASSYSWASGSVGTGELFF.

This clonotype was seen many times. This chain joins TRBV6-4 and TRBJ2-3; 12 nucleotides agree with TRBD2. The germline V gene has CDR1 MRHNA and CDR2 SNTAGT. The CDR3 has 16 residues. V was pared by 3 bases and J by 6 bases, with 7 bases of the junction left unmatched. For the CDR3, the DNA is TGTGCCAGCAGTGAAACCCTAGCGGGAGGGTCGGATACGCAGTATTTT. This sequence encodes CASSETLAGGSDTQYF.

Many counts were recorded for this clonotype. CDR3 coding DNA: TGTGCCAGCAGCTCGACTAGCGGCCAAGAGACCCAGTACTTC. Translated, it gives CASSSTSGQETQYF. This chain links TRBV5-6 with TRBJ2-5; 9 bases are a match to TRBD2. Looked up from germline, CDR1 is SGHDT and CDR2 is YYEEEE. V was pared by 3 bases and J by 1 base, with 1 base of the junction left unmatched. This CDR3 spans 14 amino acids.